The 18 T cell receptor beta chains in this list originate from one sample, sequenced in a study of neoadjuvant anti-PD-1 for oral cavity cancer. Clones were read by immunoSEQ multiplex PCR, and TCRdb kept only the in-frame ones, dropping some. The table has some 6,200 clones, about 74% seen once. Sample: PBMCs, taken before nivolumab (anti-PD-1) treatment. All receptors come from a person aged 40 to 85 with oral cavity squamous cell carcinoma.

The rearrangement uses TRBV19 and TRBJ1-6, with TRBD1 as a possible D gene (5 bases). Between the trimmed V and J ends, which lost 3 bases and 1 base, there was a span of 7 bases. There are 15 residues in the CDR3. Germline CDR1 is LNHDA and CDR2 is SQIVND (reference sequence). The CDR3 region is CASSMEGSYNSPLHF. In DNA form, the CDR3 reads TGTGCCAGTAGTATGGAGGGGTCCTATAATTCACCCCTCCACTTT.

The chain links TRBV27 to TRBJ2-6; 9 bases line up with TRBD1. V lost 6 bases, J lost 0 bases, and 6 bases stayed unmatched. The CDR3 has 17 amino acids. The germline V gene has CDR1 MNHEY and CDR2 SMNVEV (reference sequence). Here the CDR3 reads CASRAGTGISGANVLTF. The CDR3 DNA sequence: TGTGCCAGCAGGGCCGGGACAGGGATCTCTGGGGCCAACGTCCTGACTTTC.

The V and J genes are TRBV11-1 and TRBJ2-7; 11 bases fit TRBD1. CDR3 length equals 14 residues. The germline CDR1 and CDR2 sequences are SGHAT and FQDESV (reference sequence). Trimming took 4 bases from V and 2 from J; bases not matched to a gene: 1. The CDR3 reads CASSSGQGAYEQYF. CDR3 in DNA: TGTGCCAGCAGCTCGGGACAGGGGGCCTACGAGCAGTACTTC.

This clone has just a few counts. This sequence joins TRBV6-5 and TRBJ1-5, with D unclear. The CDR3 loop spans 13 amino acids. The V end was cut by 6 bases, the J end by 4 bases, with 10 bases between. Looked up from germline, CDR1 is MNHEY and CDR2 is SVGAGI. The CDR3 DNA reads TGTGCCAGCAGCCAAAACCTAAATCAGCCCCAGCATTTT. Translated: CASSQNLNQPQHF.

The chain employs TRBV6-4 and TRBJ1-2; tentatively, D is TRBD1 (5 bases). CDR1 is MRHNA and CDR2 is SNTAGT in the germline V gene. CDR3 size: 12 residues. Between the trimmed V and J ends, which lost 4 bases and 7 bases, there was a span of 10 bases. CDR3: CASSAPGGGYTF. As DNA, the CDR3 is TGTGCCAGCAGTGCCCCCGGGGGTGGCTACACCTTC.

This clone showed up just once. The chain joins TRBV30 to TRBJ1-1; 7 bases are a match to TRBD1. Unmatched junction bases numbered 5, after V lost 1 base and J lost 0 bases. Looked up from germline, CDR1 is GTSNPN and CDR2 is SVGIG (reference sequence). The CDR3 length is 15 residues. Written as DNA, the CDR3 is TGTGCCTGGAGTGCGCTGACAGGGCTGAACACTGAAGCTTTCTTT. It codes for CAWSALTGLNTEAFF.

The chain employs TRBV5-6 and TRBJ1-1, with no clear D. CDR3 length: 14 amino acids. Germline CDR1 reads SGHDT; CDR2 reads YYEEEE. V was clipped by 4 bases and J by 0 bases, with 10 bases between them. CDR3 coding DNA: TGTGCCAGCAGCCGAAGAGTTATGAACACTGAAGCTTTCTTT. It translates to CASSRRVMNTEAFF.

This clone has just a few counts. J is TRBJ1-5 and V is TRBV6-5; D remains ambiguous. The V gene lost 4 bases and the J gene lost 1 base, with 5 bases spanning the gap. This CDR3 comprises 13 residues. Germline loops: CDR1 MNHEY, CDR2 SVGAGI. The CDR3 region has the DNA TGTGCCAGCAGTTCGACCAGCAATCAGCCCCAGCATTTT. It codes for CASSSTSNQPQHF.

The chain uses TRBV27 and TRBJ2-7; no clear D gene. V was trimmed by 0 bases and J by 3 bases, leaving 6 bases between them. CDR3 size: 13 residues. Looked up from germline, CDR1 is MNHEY and CDR2 is SMNVEV (reference sequence). The CDR3 spells CASSLSRNYEQYF. The CDR3 region has the DNA TGTGCCAGCAGTTTATCGCGGAACTACGAGCAGTACTTC.

The genes are TRBV9 and TRBJ1-3; 7 bases are shared with TRBD1. After removal of 10 bases from V and 3 bases from J, the junction contained 16 bases not matched to a gene. CDR1 and CDR2 (germline): SGDLS, YYNGEE. CDR3 length: 16 amino acids. As DNA, the CDR3 is TGTGCCGACCGACAGGGCGTCCCGTCGGATGGAAACACCATATATTTT. This encodes CADRQGVPSDGNTIYF.

The chain joins TRBV13 to TRBJ1-5; no clear D. The CDR3 is made up of 14 amino acids. The germline V gene has CDR1 PRHDT and CDR2 FYEKMQ (reference sequence). Between the trimmed V and J ends, which lost 2 bases and 0 bases, there was a span of 5 bases. The chain's CDR3 is CASSLRNSNQPQHF. CDR3 nucleotides: TGTGCCAGCAGCTTAAGAAATAGCAATCAGCCCCAGCATTTT.

This chain uses TRBV7-2 with TRBJ2-3; 7 nucleotides match TRBD2. The V gene's germline CDR1 is SGHTA and CDR2 FQGNSA. V shed 2 bases, J shed 5 bases, and the junction held 10 bases outside the gene matches. The CDR3 totals 16 residues. In nucleotides, the CDR3 is TGTGCCAGCAGCTTATGGGCCCATGCGGGGGAAGATACGCAGTATTTT. Protein: CASSLWAHAGEDTQYF.

This clone turned up a few times. The chain joins TRBV11-2 to TRBJ1-2; 7 nucleotides match TRBD1. The CDR3 covers 14 residues. Germline CDR1 SGHAT, CDR2 FQNNGV. V trimming: 0 bases; J trimming: 5 bases; junction bases outside the gene matches: 3. The CDR3 region has the DNA TGTGCCAGCAGCTTAGATGGGACAGCTTATGGCTACACCTTC. Translation: CASSLDGTAYGYTF.

This clone has just a few counts. V is TRBV7-9 and J is TRBJ1-1; D may be TRBD1 (6 bases). Trimming pared 4 bases from V and 0 bases from J, leaving 12 bases between. The CDR3 is 15 residues long. Germline V gene lookup returns CDR1 SEHNR and CDR2 FQNEAQ (reference sequence). CDR3 DNA: TGTGCCAGCAGCTACGGGACATCGTTGAACACTGAAGCTTTCTTT. Translated, it gives CASSYGTSLNTEAFF.

The V and J genes are TRBV7-2 and TRBJ1-6, with 9 bases fitting TRBD1. There are 16 residues in the CDR3. V was clipped by 1 base and J by 5 bases; unmatched bases: 3. Germline V gene lookup returns CDR1 SGHTA and CDR2 FQGNSA. CDR3 region: CASSLVGTGNNSPLHF. CDR3 bases: TGTGCCAGCAGCTTAGTTGGGACAGGGAATAATTCACCCCTCCACTTT.

V and J are TRBV19 and TRBJ1-2; 7 bases map to TRBD1. Unmatched junction bases numbered 9, after V lost 6 bases and J lost 5 bases. This CDR3 has 14 residues. CDR1 and CDR2 from the germline V gene are LNHDA and SQIVND (reference sequence). CDR3: CASRTDRAEYGYTF. CDR3 DNA sequence: TGTGCCAGTAGGACCGACAGGGCCGAATATGGCTACACCTTC.

The genes are TRBV5-6 and TRBJ2-2; the match to TRBD1 covers 8 bases. The CDR3 length is 18 residues. Trimming cost V 4 bases and J 3 bases; bases outside gene matches: 14. Germline CDR1 is SGHDT and CDR2 is YYEEEE. In DNA, the CDR3 is TGTGCCAGCAGCCCCCAAAGGGGGCAGGGGGCATACACCGGGGAGCTGTTTTTT. This translates into CASSPQRGQGAYTGELFF.

The J gene is TRBJ1-4, the V gene TRBV5-6; 10 positions match TRBD1. J lost 8 bases, V lost 3 bases, and 4 bases had no gene match. Germline-derived CDR1 and CDR2 are SGHDT and YYEEEE. The CDR3 has 14 residues. CDR3 in DNA: TGTGCCAGCAGCTCGGGGACAGGGGACGAAAAACTGTTTTTT. It specifies CASSSGTGDEKLFF.